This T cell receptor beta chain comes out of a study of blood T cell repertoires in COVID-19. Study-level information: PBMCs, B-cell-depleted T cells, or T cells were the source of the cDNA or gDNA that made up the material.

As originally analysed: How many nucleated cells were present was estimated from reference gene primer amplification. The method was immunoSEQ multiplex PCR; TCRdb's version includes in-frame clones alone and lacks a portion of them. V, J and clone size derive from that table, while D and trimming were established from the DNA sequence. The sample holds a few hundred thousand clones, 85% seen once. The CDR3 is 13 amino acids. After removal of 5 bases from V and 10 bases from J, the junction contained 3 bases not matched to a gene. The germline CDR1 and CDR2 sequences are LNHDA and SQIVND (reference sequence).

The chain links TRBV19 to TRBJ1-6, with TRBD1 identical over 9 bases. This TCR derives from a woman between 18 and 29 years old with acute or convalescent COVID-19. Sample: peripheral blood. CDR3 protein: CASSGTGRSPLHF. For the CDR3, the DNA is TGTGCCAGTAGTGGGACAGGGCGGTCACCCCTCCACTTT.